Included here is one T cell receptor beta chain sequence, with context. Libraries were prepared by immunoSEQ multiplex PCR; TCRdb keeps only in-frame clonotypes and omits some of them. Of about 160,000 clones listed, roughly 85% were seen once; the top ten hold under 4%. This record comes from a study of blood T cell repertoires in COVID-19. On the study more broadly: COVID-19 samples, acute and convalescent, were from the United States, Italy and Spain.

Germline values: CDR1 LGHNA, CDR2 YNFKEQ. The CDR3 has 15 amino acids. V was shortened by 4 bases and J by 9 bases, with 22 bases between the two germline ends. The specimen was peripheral blood. The receptor's source is a human donor with acute or convalescent COVID-19. The donor label of this sample is uncertain. V usage is TRBV4-2 and J usage is TRBJ2-7; maybe TRBD1 (6 bases). CDR3 in amino acids: CASSRIQGMGRGQYF. CDR3 sequence (DNA): TGTGCCAGCAGCCGAATTCAGGGGATGGGACGAGGGCAGTACTTC.